Presented here are 17 T cell receptor beta chains from one specimen sequenced in a study of blood T cell repertoires in COVID-19. The data were produced by immunoSEQ multiplex PCR, yet TCRdb's version contains in-frame clones alone and is incomplete. The table lists 110,000 to 150,000 clones, 80% of them singletons, with about 4% in the top ten. Sequencing was done on a sample of peripheral blood. The receptor set was obtained from a man aged 70 or older who had recovered from COVID-19.

This clone occurred once. The V and J genes are TRBV5-1 and TRBJ2-7; D may be TRBD2 (5 bases). Germline assignment: CDR1 SGHRS and CDR2 YFSETQ. The CDR3 contains 14 residues. V gave up 5 bases and J gave up 2 bases, with 14 bases separating them. CDR3 coding DNA: TGCGCCAGCAGTCGCGGGCCTAGGACCTACGAGCAGTACTTC. The encoded protein is CASSRGPRTYEQYF.

This clone has a single count. V and J are TRBV3-1 (or the pseudogene TRBV3-2) and TRBJ2-1, with 7 bases fitting TRBD1. This CDR3 is 13 amino acids long. Germline loops: CDR1 LGHDT, CDR2 YNNKEL (reference sequence). The J segment lost 9 bases and the V segment lost 2 bases, leaving 4 bases of the junction unmatched. The CDR3 DNA reads as TGTGCCAGCAGCCAACCAGGGGGTAGTGAGCAGTTCTTC. Translation gives CASSQPGGSEQFF.

The J gene is TRBJ2-2, the V gene TRBV2; 8 bases line up with TRBD2. Looked up from germline, CDR1 is SNHLY and CDR2 is FYNNEI. The junction had 5 bases not matched to a gene; V was cut back by 3 bases and J by 2 bases. The CDR3 spans 16 residues. CDR3 amino acids: CASSDSRGGNTGELFF. CDR3 coding DNA: TGTGCCAGCAGTGATTCCCGGGGGGGAAACACCGGGGAGCTGTTTTTT.

This clone was seen once. This rearrangement joins TRBV7-9 to TRBJ2-7; D possibly corresponds to TRBD1 (6 bases). Trimming cost V 0 bases and J 0 bases, with 9 bases left between them. The CDR3 spans 15 residues. Germline loops: CDR1 SEHNR, CDR2 FQNEAQ (reference sequence). The CDR3 protein is CASSLATGLSYEQYF. The CDR3 DNA reads TGTGCCAGCAGCTTAGCGACAGGCCTCTCCTACGAGCAGTACTTC.

This chain connects TRBV19 to TRBJ2-7; TRBD2 matches at 11 bases. CDR3 length: 16 residues. V lost 0 bases, J lost 3 bases, and 4 bases stayed unmatched. Germline-derived CDR1 and CDR2 are LNHDA and SQIVND (reference sequence). CDR3 bases: TGTGCCAGTAGTATAGACCTAGCGGGAGGACTCTACGAGCAGTACTTC. It is translated as CASSIDLAGGLYEQYF.

Only one count was recorded for this clone. This rearrangement joins TRBV5-8 to TRBJ2-3, with 7 bases that match TRBD1. The CDR3 runs to 15 residues. J lost 0 bases, V lost 4 bases, and 5 bases had no gene match. Germline CDR1 and CDR2: SGHTS and YDEGEE. CDR3 nucleotides: TGTGCCAGCAGCGGACAGGAGAAAAGCACAGATACGCAGTATTTT. Translated, it gives CASSGQEKSTDTQYF.

J is TRBJ2-7 and V is TRBV19; possibly TRBD1 for D (5 bases). V was shortened by 3 bases and J by 1 base, with 7 bases between the two germline ends. This CDR3 contains 13 residues. Germline assignment: CDR1 LNHDA and CDR2 SQIVND (reference sequence). DNA for the CDR3: TGTGCCAGTAGTATTGGGGCTTCCTACGAGCAGTACTTC. Amino acids: CASSIGASYEQYF.

The chain employs TRBV7-2 and TRBJ2-7; TRBD1 might be the D (7 bases). V gave up 3 bases and J gave up 3 bases, with 18 bases separating them. CDR3 length: 16 amino acids. Germline loops: CDR1 SGHTA, CDR2 FQGNSA. The CDR3 DNA reads TGTGCCAGCAGCTTCTCAGGGGGGCAAAACTACTACGAGCAGTACTTC. Translation: CASSFSGGQNYYEQYF.

This chain joins TRBV11-2 and TRBJ2-7, with D possibly being TRBD1 (6 bases). Looked up from germline, CDR1 is SGHAT and CDR2 is FQNNGV. The length of the CDR3 is 15 residues. V lost 4 bases to trimming and J lost 3 bases, with 16 bases between them. CDR3 in amino acids: CASSSPLTGYYEQYF. The CDR3, as DNA: TGTGCCAGCAGCTCCCCCCTAACAGGGTACTACGAGCAGTACTTC. Full variable domain (rest looked up from reference TRBV11-2 and TRBJ2-7): EAGVAQSPRYKIIEKRQSVAFWCNPISGHATLYWYQQILGQGPKLLIQFQNNGVVDDSQLPKDRFSAERLKGVDSTLKIQPAKLEDSAVYLCASSSPLTGYYEQYFGPGTRLTVT.

Only one count was recorded for this clone. This rearrangement joins TRBV18 to TRBJ2-1; D uncertain. V shed 3 bases and J shed 4 bases, with 10 bases lying between them. This CDR3 region has 14 residues. The germline gives CDR1 KGHSH, CDR2 LQKENI. CDR3 sequence reads: CASSPFSEYNEQFF. Here the CDR3 DNA reads TGTGCCAGCTCACCCTTCTCCGAGTACAATGAGCAGTTCTTC.

This clone was counted at least ten times. The CDR3 region has the DNA TGTGCCAGCAGCCAAGGGGTACTAGCGGGACCCAATGAGCAGTTCTTC. It specifies CASSQGVLAGPNEQFF. This chain joins TRBV3-1 (or the pseudogene TRBV3-2) and TRBJ2-1; 10 nucleotides line up with TRBD2. J lost 6 bases, V lost 1 base, and 6 bases had no gene match. Germline V CDR1 and CDR2: LGHDT, YNNKEL (reference sequence). The CDR3 sequence is 16 residues long.

The rearrangement uses TRBV28 and TRBJ1-1; TRBD1 might be the D (6 bases). V was pared by 3 bases and J by 7 bases, with 18 bases between. The CDR3 has 15 amino acids. CDR1 and CDR2 from the germline V gene are MDHEN and SYDVKM. The CDR3 DNA reads as TGTGCCAGCAGTTTCGCCCGATCATACAGGGATGAAGCTTTCTTT. Translating it yields CASSFARSYRDEAFF.

The V call is TRBV2, the J call TRBJ1-1, with 11 bases fitting TRBD1. This CDR3 region has 16 residues. Germline V gene lookup returns CDR1 SNHLY and CDR2 FYNNEI. V was clipped by 3 bases and J by 7 bases; unmatched bases: 10. The CDR3 bases are TGTGCCAGCAGTGACCCGTCGGACAGGGGGCTTATTGAAGCTTTCTTT. This encodes CASSDPSDRGLIEAFF.

As for this clone: Sequence at one end of the junction differs from germline and may be a read error. This chain's CDR3 is CASSYGEDF. CDR3 DNA sequence: TGTGCCAGTAGTTACGGGGAAGACTTC. This sequence joins TRBV19 and TRBJ2-7, with a weak D call TRBD2 (5 bases). Germline CDR1 and CDR2: LNHDA and SQIVND (reference sequence). This CDR3 is 9 amino acids long.

The chain is built from TRBV12-3 or TRBV12-4 and TRBJ2-3; 10 bases align to TRBD2. Trimming removed 2 bases from V and 11 bases from J; junction bases left unmatched: 4. The CDR3 has 13 amino acids. The CDR3 here is CASSLLAGALQYF. The DNA of the CDR3 is TGTGCCAGCAGTTTACTAGCGGGAGCGCTGCAGTATTTT.

The chain joins TRBV15 to TRBJ2-1, with D perhaps TRBD1 (6 bases). There are 15 residues in the CDR3. V was trimmed by 8 bases and J by 8 bases, leaving 22 bases between them. The germline gives CDR1 LNHNV, CDR2 YYDKDF (reference sequence). The CDR3 spells CATGSTQGMFDEQFF. CDR3 DNA sequence: TGTGCCACCGGATCAACACAGGGTATGTTCGATGAGCAGTTCTTC.

This clone was observed a few times. This chain links TRBV19 with TRBJ1-3; TRBD1 aligns across 8 bases. Trimming took 6 bases from V and 0 from J; bases not matched to a gene: 1. The length of the CDR3 is 14 residues. Per germline, CDR1 LNHDA and CDR2 SQIVND (reference sequence). CDR3 sequence reads: CASRDRASGNTIYF. CDR3 DNA sequence: TGTGCCAGTAGGGACAGGGCCTCTGGAAACACCATATATTTT.